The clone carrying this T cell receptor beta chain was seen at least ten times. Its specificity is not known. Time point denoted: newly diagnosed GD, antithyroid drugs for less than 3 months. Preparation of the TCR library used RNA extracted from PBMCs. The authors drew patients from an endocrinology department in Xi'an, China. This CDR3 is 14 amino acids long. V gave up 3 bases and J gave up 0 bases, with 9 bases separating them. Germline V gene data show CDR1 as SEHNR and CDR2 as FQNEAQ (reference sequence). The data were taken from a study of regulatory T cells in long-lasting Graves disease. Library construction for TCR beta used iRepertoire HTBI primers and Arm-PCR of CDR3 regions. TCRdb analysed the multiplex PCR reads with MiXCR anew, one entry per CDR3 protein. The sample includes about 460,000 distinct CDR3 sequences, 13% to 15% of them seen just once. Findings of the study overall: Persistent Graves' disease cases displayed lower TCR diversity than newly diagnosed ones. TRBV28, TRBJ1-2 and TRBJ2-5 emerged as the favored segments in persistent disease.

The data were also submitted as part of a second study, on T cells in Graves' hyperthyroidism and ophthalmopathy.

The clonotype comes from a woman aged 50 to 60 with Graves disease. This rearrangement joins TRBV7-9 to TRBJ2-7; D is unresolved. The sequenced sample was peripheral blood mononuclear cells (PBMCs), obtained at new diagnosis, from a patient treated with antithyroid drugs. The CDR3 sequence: CASSLAQNSYEQYF. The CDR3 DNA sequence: TGTGCCAGCAGCTTGGCCCAGAACTCCTACGAGCAGTACTTC. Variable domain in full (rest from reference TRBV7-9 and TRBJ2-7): DTGVSQNPRHKITKRGQNVTFRCDPISEHNRLYWYRQTLGQGPEFLTYFQNEAQLEKSRLLSDRFSAERPKGSFSTLEIQRTEQGDSAMYLCASSLAQNSYEQYFGPGTRLTVT.